This TCR beta chain was sequenced for a study of blood T cell repertoires in COVID-19. Across the whole study: Samples came from the United States, Italy and Spain, spanning acute and convalescent COVID-19. PBMCs, B-cell-depleted T cells, or T cells provided the cDNA or gDNA that made up the material.

Per the authors' pipeline: From reference gene primer amplification, estimates of nucleated cell counts were derived. TCRdb's copy holds only in-frame clones and misses some; the assay was immunoSEQ multiplex PCR. V and J calls plus clone size are reproduced from that table; the DNA served to infer D and trimming. The table includes fewer than 250,000 clones, roughly 80% detected once. CDR3 length: 14 residues. Germline-derived CDR1 and CDR2 are MNHEY and SMNVEV (reference sequence). The ends were cut back, 5 bases at V and 0 bases at J, with 8 bases in the middle. The origin of this receptor is a woman between 50 and 59 years old with acute or convalescent COVID-19. The sequenced sample consisted of peripheral blood. The chain combines TRBV27 with TRBJ1-3, with D unclear. CDR3 sequence: CASSTGVSGNTIYF. The CDR3 coding sequence is TGTGCCAGCAGTACGGGAGTCTCTGGAAACACCATATATTTT.